This entry lists 24 T cell receptor beta chains sequenced from one sample in a study of OX40 agonist ivuxolimab in advanced cancers. Clones were read by immunoSEQ multiplex PCR, and TCRdb kept only the in-frame ones, dropping some. The sample includes about 49,000 clones, 65% to 90% seen only once; the top ten take roughly 6.5%. Sequencing was performed on CD4+ or CD8+ T cells sorted from blood, taken in a trial of the OX40 agonist ivuxolimab. All receptors come from an adult with an advanced solid tumor such as melanoma, head and neck, liver or kidney cancer.

The V and J genes are TRBV4-2 and TRBJ1-4; D is uncertain. The length of the CDR3 is 16 residues. V was shortened by 0 bases and J by 4 bases, with 12 bases between the two germline ends. CDR1 is LGHNA, CDR2 YNFKEQ, per germline. The CDR3 loop is CASSQETGFVNEKLFF. DNA for the CDR3: TGTGCCAGCAGCCAAGAGACTGGGTTTGTTAATGAAAAACTGTTTTTT.

This clone appeared once. The chain joins TRBV6-1 to TRBJ1-2; tentatively, D is TRBD1 (6 bases). V was trimmed by 6 bases and J by 7 bases, leaving 15 bases between them. The CDR3 length is 13 residues. In germline, CDR1 is MNHNS, CDR2 SASEGT. The CDR3 DNA reads as TGTGCCAGCAGCGGGATGGGGGCCTTTGGCTACACCTTC. Its translation: CASSGMGAFGYTF.

With respect to this clone: Other DNA sequences of this sample code for an identical CDR3. V gene TRBV27 combines with J gene TRBJ1-5; D call uncertain. The CDR3 sequence is 13 residues long. V was clipped by 3 bases and J by 2 bases, with 5 bases between them. Germline V gene lookup returns CDR1 MNHEY and CDR2 SMNVEV (reference sequence). CDR3 bases: TGTGCCAGCAGTTTTGGGGGCAATCAGCCCCAGCATTTT. This gives the protein CASSFGGNQPQHF.

This chain uses TRBV6-5 with TRBJ2-1; D possibly corresponds to TRBD2 (5 bases). V lost 4 bases to trimming and J lost 8 bases, with 15 bases between them. The CDR3 consists of 14 residues. Germline V CDR1 and CDR2: MNHEY, SVGAGI. CDR3 nucleotides: TGTGCCAGCAGTTTACTAGGTACTTTGGATGAGCAGTTCTTC. Translated, it gives CASSLLGTLDEQFF.

This clone was seen more than once but under ten times. V usage is TRBV6-5 and J usage is TRBJ1-1; D is ambiguous. CDR3 length equals 13 residues. Trimming took 7 bases from V and 0 from J, leaving 9 bases between them. Germline CDR1 reads MNHEY; CDR2 reads SVGAGI. CDR3 sequence (DNA): TGTGCCAGCAACCTAGGCGTGAACACTGAAGCTTTCTTT. Translation: CASNLGVNTEAFF.

The rearrangement joins TRBV7-6 to TRBJ2-3, with 10 bases identical to TRBD2. The germline V gene has CDR1 SGHVS and CDR2 FNYEAQ. This CDR3 has 16 residues. Trimming cost V 3 bases and J 6 bases; bases outside gene matches: 9. The CDR3 coding sequence is TGTGCCAGCAGCTTCGGGGCTAGCGGGGGTGTGGATACGCAGTATTTT. Amino acids: CASSFGASGGVDTQYF.

J is TRBJ1-2 and V is TRBV7-6, with TRBD1 matching 11 bases. The ends lost 3 bases at V and 7 bases at J; junction bases unmatched: 4. This CDR3 has 14 residues. Germline V lookup: CDR1 SGHVS, CDR2 FNYEAQ. The CDR3 spells CASSLGQGEAGYTF. The DNA of the CDR3 is TGTGCCAGCAGCTTGGGACAGGGGGAGGCTGGCTACACCTTC.

The chain links TRBV19 to TRBJ1-5; D perhaps matches TRBD1 (6 bases). Germline lookup yields CDR1 LNHDA and CDR2 SQIVND (reference sequence). The CDR3 runs to 14 residues. The V end was cut by 3 bases, the J end by 2 bases, with 8 bases between. The CDR3, as DNA: TGTGCCAGTAGTATGGGGGCTGGCAATCAGCCCCAGCATTTT. Translation gives CASSMGAGNQPQHF. The full variable domain, completed using reference TRBV19 and TRBJ1-5, is DGGITQSPKYLFRKEGQNVTLSCEQNLNHDAMYWYRQDPGQGLRLIYYSQIVNDFQKGDIAEGYSVSREKKESFPLTVTSAQKNPTAFYLCASSMGAGNQPQHFGDGTRLSIL.

CDR3 DNA: TGTGCCAGCAGTACCACGGACGGAGCCACCTACGAGCAGTACTTC. As protein: CASSTTDGATYEQYF. V is TRBV28 and J is TRBJ2-7, with D hard to call. Per the germline V gene, CDR1 is MDHEN and CDR2 is SYDVKM. The V and J ends lost 5 bases and 2 bases respectively, with 16 bases between them. The CDR3 spans 15 residues.

The table lists this clone with a count of one. For the CDR3, the DNA is TGTGCCAGCAGCTTGGGGGGGGTAGCTGAAGCTTTCTTT. It yields the protein CASSLGGVAEAFF. The V gene is TRBV7-6, the J gene TRBJ1-1, with a weak D call TRBD1 (5 bases). V dropped 3 bases and J dropped 6 bases, with 11 bases sitting between them. Germline V gene lookup returns CDR1 SGHVS and CDR2 FNYEAQ. This CDR3 comprises 13 residues.

The genes are TRBV9 and TRBJ2-7; no definite D call. The V end was cut by 0 bases, the J end by 4 bases, with 14 bases between. The CDR3 covers 15 residues. In germline, CDR1 is SGDLS, CDR2 YYNGEE. The CDR3 DNA reads TGTGCCAGCAGCGTAGGAGTCAGTCAGGAGTACGAGCAGTACTTC. Amino acid sequence: CASSVGVSQEYEQYF.

The chain combines TRBV11-2 with TRBJ2-7; TRBD1 might be the D (6 bases). The CDR3 is made up of 12 amino acids. The V end was cut by 3 bases, the J end by 4 bases, with 7 bases between. Germline V CDR1 and CDR2: SGHAT, FQNNGV. The CDR3 DNA reads as TGTGCCAGCAGCTTCGACAGGTACGAGCAGTACTTC. This codes for CASSFDRYEQYF.

The chain is built from TRBV27 and TRBJ1-1; the D is unclear. Germline V gene sequence: CDR1 MNHEY, CDR2 SMNVEV (reference sequence). This CDR3 spans 11 amino acids. Trimming left V 6 bases short and J 4 bases short, with 6 bases between. The CDR3 bases are TGTGCCAGCAGCGTTGGCACTGAAGCTTTCTTT. Translation gives CASSVGTEAFF.

This CDR3 is CASSLMTGGLDEQYF. As DNA, the CDR3 is TGTGCCAGCAGCCTAATGACAGGGGGCTTAGACGAGCAGTACTTC. This rearrangement joins TRBV7-8 to TRBJ2-7; TRBD1 matches 10 bases. Germline V gives CDR1 SGHVS, CDR2 FQNEAQ. This CDR3 has 15 amino acids. With V trimmed by 5 bases and J by 5 bases, 9 bases remained unmatched.

This clone was picked up a small number of times. The genes are TRBV28 and TRBJ2-2, with 14 bases identical to TRBD2. This CDR3 is built from 17 residues. Germline V gene lookup returns CDR1 MDHEN and CDR2 SYDVKM. V trimming: 3 bases; J trimming: 6 bases; junction bases outside the gene matches: 6. The CDR3, as DNA: TGTGCCAGCAGTTTGGGACTAGCGGGAGTGGAGGCCGGGGAGCTGTTTTTT. This sequence encodes CASSLGLAGVEAGELFF.

The chain employs TRBV14 and TRBJ2-7; 7 positions agree with TRBD2. V shed 0 bases, J shed 0 bases, and the junction held 2 bases outside the gene matches. CDR3 size: 15 residues. Germline-derived CDR1 and CDR2 are SGHDN and FVKESK. CDR3 sequence: CASSQESSGSYEQYF. The CDR3 DNA reads TGTGCCAGCAGCCAAGAATCTAGCGGCTCCTACGAGCAGTACTTC.

This chain connects TRBV7-9 to TRBJ1-6, with 8 bases that match TRBD1. This CDR3 has 15 amino acids. V dropped 4 bases and J dropped 9; count of bases not matched to a gene: 8. Germline values: CDR1 SEHNR, CDR2 FQNEAQ (reference sequence). DNA for the CDR3: TGTGCCAGCAGCTATATGACAGGGGTGGGTTCACCCCTCCACTTT. It translates to CASSYMTGVGSPLHF.

This chain joins TRBV7-2 and TRBJ2-5, with no clear D. The CDR3 spans 14 residues. Trimming removed 1 base at V and 4 bases at J, with 10 bases between. Germline CDR1 is SGHTA and CDR2 is FQGNSA. CDR3 protein: CASSLDWIGETQYF. The CDR3 nucleotides are TGTGCCAGCAGCTTAGATTGGATAGGAGAGACCCAGTACTTC.

V gene TRBV6-6 combines with J gene TRBJ1-1; no clear D. The CDR3 totals 12 residues. Trimming cost V 2 bases and J 6 bases, with 7 bases left between them. Germline V gene sequence: CDR1 MNHNY, CDR2 SVGAGI (reference sequence). CDR3 residues: CASSYDSSEAFF. Written as DNA, the CDR3 is TGTGCCAGCAGTTACGATAGCTCTGAAGCTTTCTTT.

V is TRBV4-1 and J is TRBJ2-1; D is perhaps TRBD1 (6 bases). V was clipped by 4 bases and J by 3 bases, with 10 bases between them. From germline, CDR1 is MGHRA and CDR2 YSYEKL. The CDR3 sequence is 14 residues long. The CDR3 DNA is TGCGCCAGCAGCCCGGGACAAAACTACAATGAGCAGTTCTTC. This encodes CASSPGQNYNEQFF.

The rearrangement uses TRBV27 and TRBJ1-4; unclear D gene. This CDR3 comprises 14 residues. CDR1 is MNHEY, CDR2 SMNVEV, per germline (reference sequence). Trimming cost V 3 bases and J 7 bases, with 12 bases left between them. The CDR3 DNA follows: TGTGCCAGCAGTTTGAACGGGGAAGGTGAAAAACTGTTTTTT. Residues: CASSLNGEGEKLFF.

This chain joins TRBV15 and TRBJ2-1, with TRBD2 matching 8 bases. J gave up 8 bases and V 0 bases, and 6 bases lay outside the gene matches. In germline, CDR1 is LNHNV, CDR2 YYDKDF (reference sequence). The CDR3 totals 15 residues. The CDR3 DNA reads as TGTGCCACCAGCAGAGATCCGGGACTAGGGGATGAGCAGTTCTTC. It yields the protein CATSRDPGLGDEQFF.

V and J are TRBV28 and TRBJ2-7; D gene uncertain. The V end was cut by 3 bases, the J end by 1 base, with 4 bases between. The CDR3 has 12 amino acids. Per the germline V gene, CDR1 is MDHEN and CDR2 is SYDVKM. The CDR3 coding sequence is TGTGCCAGCAGTTTCGCGTCCTACGAGCAGTACTTC. Protein sequence: CASSFASYEQYF.

The gene calls are TRBV4-3 and TRBJ2-1; D not certain. The CDR3 is made up of 15 amino acids. Germline CDR1 is LGHNA and CDR2 is YSLEER. Trimming left V 0 bases short and J 9 bases short, with 15 bases between. CDR3 protein: CASSQDFYEWGEQFF. The CDR3 DNA reads TGCGCCAGCAGCCAAGATTTTTACGAATGGGGTGAGCAGTTCTTC.